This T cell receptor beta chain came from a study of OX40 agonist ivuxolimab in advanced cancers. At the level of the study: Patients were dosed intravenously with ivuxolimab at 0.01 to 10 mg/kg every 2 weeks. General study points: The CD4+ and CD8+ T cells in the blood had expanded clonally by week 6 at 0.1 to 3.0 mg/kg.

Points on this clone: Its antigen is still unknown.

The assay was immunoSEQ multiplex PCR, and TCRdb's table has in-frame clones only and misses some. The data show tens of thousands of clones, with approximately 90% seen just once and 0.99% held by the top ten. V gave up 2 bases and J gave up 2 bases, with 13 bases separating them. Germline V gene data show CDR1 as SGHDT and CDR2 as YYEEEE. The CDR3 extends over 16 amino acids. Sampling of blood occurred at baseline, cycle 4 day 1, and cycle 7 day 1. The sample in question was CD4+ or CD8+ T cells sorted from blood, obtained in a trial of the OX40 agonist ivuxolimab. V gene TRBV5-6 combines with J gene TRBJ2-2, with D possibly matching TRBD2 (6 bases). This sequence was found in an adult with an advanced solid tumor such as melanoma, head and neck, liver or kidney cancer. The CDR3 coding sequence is TGTGCCAGCAGCTTTTTCAGGGCGGGAAACACCGGGGAGCTGTTTTTT. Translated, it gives CASSFFRAGNTGELFF. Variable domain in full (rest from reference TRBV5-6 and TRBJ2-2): DAGVTQSPTHLIKTRGQQVTLRCSPKSGHDTVSWYQQALGQGPQFIFQYYEEEERQRGNFPDRFSGHQFPNYSSELNVNALLLGDSALYLCASSFFRAGNTGELFFGEGSRLTVL.